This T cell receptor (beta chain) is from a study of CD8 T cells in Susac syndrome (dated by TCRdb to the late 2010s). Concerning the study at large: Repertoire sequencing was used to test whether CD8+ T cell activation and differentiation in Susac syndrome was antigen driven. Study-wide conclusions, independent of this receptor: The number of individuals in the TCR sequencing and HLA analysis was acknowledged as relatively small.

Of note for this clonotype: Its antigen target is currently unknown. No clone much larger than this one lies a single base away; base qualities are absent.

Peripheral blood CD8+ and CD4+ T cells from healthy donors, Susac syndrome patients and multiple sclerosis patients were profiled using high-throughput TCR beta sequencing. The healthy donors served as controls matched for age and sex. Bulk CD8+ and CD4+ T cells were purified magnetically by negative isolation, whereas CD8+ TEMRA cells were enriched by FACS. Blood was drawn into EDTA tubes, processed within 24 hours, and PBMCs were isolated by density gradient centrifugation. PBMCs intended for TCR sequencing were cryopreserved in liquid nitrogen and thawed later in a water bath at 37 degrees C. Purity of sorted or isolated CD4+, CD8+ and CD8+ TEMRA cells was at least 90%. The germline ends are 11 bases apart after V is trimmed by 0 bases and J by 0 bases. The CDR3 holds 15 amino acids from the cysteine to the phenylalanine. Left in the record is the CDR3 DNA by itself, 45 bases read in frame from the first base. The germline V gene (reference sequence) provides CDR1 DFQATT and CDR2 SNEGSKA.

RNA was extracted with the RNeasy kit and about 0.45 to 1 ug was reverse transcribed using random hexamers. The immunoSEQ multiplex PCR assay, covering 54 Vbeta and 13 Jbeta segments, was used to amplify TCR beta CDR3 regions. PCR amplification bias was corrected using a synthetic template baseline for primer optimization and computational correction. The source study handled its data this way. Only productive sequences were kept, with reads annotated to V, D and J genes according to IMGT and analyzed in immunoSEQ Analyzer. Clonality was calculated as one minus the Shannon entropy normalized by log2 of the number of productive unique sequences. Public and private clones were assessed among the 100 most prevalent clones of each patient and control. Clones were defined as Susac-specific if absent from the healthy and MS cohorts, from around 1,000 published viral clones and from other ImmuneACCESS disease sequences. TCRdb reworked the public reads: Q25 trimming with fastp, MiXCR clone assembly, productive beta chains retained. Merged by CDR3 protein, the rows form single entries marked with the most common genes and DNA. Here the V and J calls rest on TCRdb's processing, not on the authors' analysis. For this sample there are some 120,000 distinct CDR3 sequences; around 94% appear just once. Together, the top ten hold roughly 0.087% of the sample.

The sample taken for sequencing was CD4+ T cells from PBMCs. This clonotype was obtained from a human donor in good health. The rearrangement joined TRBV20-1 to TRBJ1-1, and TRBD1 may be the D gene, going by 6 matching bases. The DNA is TGCAGTGCTAGAGATGGGGGGCTCGTGAACACTGAAGCTTTCTTT. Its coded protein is CSARDGGLVNTEAFF.